This is a list of T cell receptor beta chains from one sample in a study of blood T cell repertoires in COVID-19. TCRdb keeps only in-frame clones here, not all; method: immunoSEQ multiplex PCR. The sample contains roughly 330,000 clones, about 83% of which appear only once. The sequencing sample was made of peripheral blood. These TCRs come from a woman between 45 and 60 years old with acute or convalescent COVID-19. CDR3s include the opening cysteine and the closing phenylalanine or tryptophan. A D gene is named only where the DNA matches it firmly. Size values are once, few and many counts, or a class for expanded clones, and some rows have none.

15,TRBV19,TRBJ2-7,-,-,CASSPNRAGPYEQYF,TGTGCCAGTAGTCCTAACCGGGCAGGGCCCTACGAGCAGTACTTC
14,TRBV5-4,TRBJ1-2,-,-,CASSASQANYGYTF,TGTGCCAGCAGCGCAAGCCAGGCTAACTATGGCTACACCTTC
15,TRBV7-2,TRBJ2-1,-,TRBD2,CASSRGTSVYNEQFF,TGTGCCAGCAGCCGCGGGACTAGCGTCTACAATGAGCAGTTCTTC
15,TRBV5-6,TRBJ1-6,-,-,CASRHRQGTNSPLHF,TGTGCCAGCAGACACAGGCAGGGAACCAATTCACCCCTCCACTTT
15,TRBV4-2,TRBJ2-1,-,TRBD2,CASSPREGGDNEQFF,TGTGCCAGCAGCCCGCGGGAGGGAGGCGACAATGAGCAGTTCTTC
12,TRBV5-4,TRBJ2-5,-,-,CASSSRSETQYF,TGTGCCAGCAGCTCTAGGTCGGAGACCCAGTACTTC
15,TRBV10-3,TRBJ2-5,-,TRBD1,CATTTGTGKVETQYF,TGTGCCACCACCACCGGGACAGGGAAAGTAGAGACCCAGTACTTC
14,TRBV7-2,TRBJ2-5,-,TRBD1,CASSSRQGGETQYF,TGTGCCAGCAGCTCTCGACAGGGCGGGGAGACCCAGTACTTC
16,TRBV7-6,TRBJ1-1,-,TRBD1,CASSLVQGQVNTEAFF,TGTGCCAGCAGCTTAGTGCAGGGACAGGTGAACACTGAAGCTTTCTTT
16,TRBV3-1/TRBV3-2,TRBJ2-7,once,TRBD2,CASSQVMLAGLYEQYF,TGTGCCAGCAGCCAAGTTATGCTAGCGGGCCTCTACGAGCAGTACTTC
13,TRBV19,TRBJ1-2,once,TRBD1,CASSAHRGSGYTF,TGTGCCAGTAGTGCCCACAGGGGATCTGGCTACACCTTC
15,TRBV5-4,TRBJ2-7,-,TRBD1,CASSQRQGYGYEQYF,TGTGCCAGCAGCCAAAGACAGGGCTACGGCTACGAGCAGTACTTC
14,TRBV9,TRBJ2-2,-,-,CASSVGRGPGELFF,TGTGCCAGCAGCGTAGGGCGGGGGCCCGGGGAGCTGTTTTTT
12,TRBV12-3/TRBV12-4,TRBJ2-4,once,-,CASSLSGNIQYF,TGTGCCAGCAGTTTGTCAGGGAACATTCAGTACTTC
14,TRBV19,TRBJ2-2,-,-,CASTKIVGAGELFF,TGTGCCAGTACGAAAATCGTGGGCGCCGGGGAGCTGTTTTTT
14,TRBV2,TRBJ2-7,-,TRBD2,CASSSGLSIYEQYF,TGTGCCAGCAGTTCGGGACTAAGCATCTACGAGCAGTACTTC
13,TRBV12-3/TRBV12-4,TRBJ2-7,-,TRBD1,CASSFSTGEDLYF,TGTGCCAGCAGTTTTTCTACAGGGGAAGATCTGTACTTC
15,TRBV19,TRBJ2-1,-,TRBD2,CASTISGRPGNEQFF,TGTGCCAGTACCATTAGCGGGAGACCGGGAAATGAGCAGTTCTTC
16,TRBV21-1,TRBJ2-3,-,-,CASSKVAGYCTDTQYF,TGTGCCAGCAGCAAGGTAGCGGGCTACTGCACAGATACGCAGTATTTT
14,TRBV28,TRBJ2-7,-,TRBD1,CASRPTGGFYEQYF,TGTGCCAGCAGGCCAACAGGGGGATTCTACGAGCAGTACTTC
18,TRBV15,TRBJ1-4,-,-,CATSISRDHWQGDEKLFF,TGTGCCACCAGCATTAGCCGTGATCATTGGCAGGGCGATGAAAAACTGTTTTTT
20,TRBV19,TRBJ2-1,-,TRBD1,CASSYQPGQGGGRAYNEQFF,TGTGCCAGTAGCTACCAACCGGGACAGGGCGGAGGTAGGGCCTACAATGAGCAGTTCTTC
14,TRBV9,TRBJ2-7,-,-,CASSQAVSSYEQYF,TGTGCCAGCAGCCAAGCGGTTAGCTCCTACGAGCAGTACTTC
15,TRBV7-2,TRBJ1-5,-,-,CASRPGISSNQPQHF,TGTGCCAGCAGGCCAGGAATCTCTAGCAATCAGCCCCAGCATTTT
13,TRBV28,TRBJ1-1,-,TRBD1,CASTQGTARQAFF,TGTGCCAGCACTCAAGGGACAGCCCGCCAAGCTTTCTTT
17,TRBV2,TRBJ2-3,-,TRBD2,CASTRRGGGDTADTQYF,TGTGCCAGCACCCGACGGGGGGGCGGTGACACGGCAGATACGCAGTATTTT
17,TRBV4-2,TRBJ2-7,once,TRBD2,CASSGASGEAKPGEQYF,TGTGCCAGCAGCGGGGCTAGCGGGGAGGCGAAACCAGGCGAGCAGTACTTC
14,TRBV3-1/TRBV3-2,TRBJ1-5,-,-,CASSQGLGGQPQHF,TGTGCCAGCAGCCAAGGGTTGGGAGGTCAGCCCCAGCATTTT